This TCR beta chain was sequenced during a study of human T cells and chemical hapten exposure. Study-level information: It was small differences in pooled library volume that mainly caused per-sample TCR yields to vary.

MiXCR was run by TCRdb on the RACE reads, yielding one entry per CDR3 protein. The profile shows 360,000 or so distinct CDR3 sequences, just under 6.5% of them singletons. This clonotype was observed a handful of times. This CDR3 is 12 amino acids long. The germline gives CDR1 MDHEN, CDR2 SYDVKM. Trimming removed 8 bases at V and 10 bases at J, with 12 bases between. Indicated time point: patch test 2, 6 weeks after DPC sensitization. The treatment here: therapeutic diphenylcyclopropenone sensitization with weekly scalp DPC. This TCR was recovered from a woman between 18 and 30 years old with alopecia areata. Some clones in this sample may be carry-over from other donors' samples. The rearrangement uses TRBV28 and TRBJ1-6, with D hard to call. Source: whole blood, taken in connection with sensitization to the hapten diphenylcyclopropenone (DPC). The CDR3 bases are TGTGCCAGCTATGGGTTAGGATCACCCCTCCACTTT. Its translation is CASYGLGSPLHF.